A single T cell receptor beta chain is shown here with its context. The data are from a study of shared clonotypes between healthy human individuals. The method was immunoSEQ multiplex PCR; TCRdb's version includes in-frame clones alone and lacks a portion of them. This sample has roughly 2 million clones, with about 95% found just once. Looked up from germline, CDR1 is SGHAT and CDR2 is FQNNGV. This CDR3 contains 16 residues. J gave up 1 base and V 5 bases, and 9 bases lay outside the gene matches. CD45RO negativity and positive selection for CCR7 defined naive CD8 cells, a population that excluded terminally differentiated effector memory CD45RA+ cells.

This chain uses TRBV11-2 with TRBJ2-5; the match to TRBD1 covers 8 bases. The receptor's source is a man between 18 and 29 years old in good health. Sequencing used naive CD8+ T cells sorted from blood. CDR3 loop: CASSNGQGLVQETQYF. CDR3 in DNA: TGTGCCAGCAGCAATGGACAGGGACTGGTCCAAGAGACCCAGTACTTC.